Presented here are 8 T cell receptor beta chains from one specimen sequenced in a study of patients and donors after allogeneic stem cell transplantation. From the RT-PCR reads, TCRdb called clonotypes with MiXCR, one entry per CDR3 protein. This table holds roughly 960,000 distinct CDR3 sequences, about 20% found once. Sequencing was performed on blood, either unsorted or a sorted T cell fraction (not recorded which). All receptors come from a human donor who was either an allogeneic HSCT recipient or a stem cell or donor lymphocyte infusion donor (not recorded which). It is not recorded whose cells these are; they may come from a transplant donor.

Only a few counts were recorded for this clonotype. This chain joins TRBV7-2 and TRBJ2-7; 7 positions match TRBD1. The CDR3 loop spans 16 amino acids. The junction had 10 bases not matched to a gene; V was cut back by 5 bases and J by 0 bases. Per the germline V gene, CDR1 is SGHTA and CDR2 is FQGNSA. In DNA, the CDR3 is TGTGCCAGCAGCAAACAGGGGAGAAGCTTCTCCTACGAGCAGTACTTC. Amino acids: CASSKQGRSFSYEQYF.

This clonotype appeared many times. The rearrangement links TRBV5-6 to TRBJ2-7; 7 bases fit TRBD1. Germline trimming cut 2 bases from V and 0 bases from J; bases unmatched to any gene: 5. The CDR3 loop spans 15 amino acids. From germline, CDR1 is SGHDT and CDR2 YYEEEE. The CDR3 DNA follows: TGTGCCAGCAGCTTAACCGGGACAGCCTCCTACGAGCAGTACTTC. Translation gives CASSLTGTASYEQYF.

This rearrangement joins TRBV18 to TRBJ1-5; D is unresolved. Trimming cost V 6 bases and J 1 base, with 10 bases left between them. The V gene's germline CDR1 is KGHSH and CDR2 LQKENI. CDR3 length: 14 amino acids. CDR3 sequence reads: CASSELHSNQPQHF. The CDR3 DNA reads TGTGCCAGCTCCGAACTACACAGCAATCAGCCCCAGCATTTT. The full variable domain, its missing parts supplied by reference TRBV18 and TRBJ1-5, is NAGVMQNPRHLVRRRGQEARLRCSPMKGHSHVYWYRQLPEEGLKFMVYLQKENIIDESGMPKERFSAEFPKEGPSILRIQQVVRGDSAAYFCASSELHSNQPQHFGDGTRLSIL.

The chain recombines TRBV20-1 with TRBJ2-3, with D hard to call. Germline V lookup: CDR1 DFQATT, CDR2 SNEGSKA (reference sequence). V was trimmed by 5 bases and J by 3 bases, leaving 18 bases between them. There are 15 residues in the CDR3. The chain's CDR3 is CSASNSDSVTDTQYF. The CDR3 nucleotides are TGCAGTGCTTCGAACTCGGATTCAGTGACAGATACGCAGTATTTT.

The chain is built from TRBV4-3 and TRBJ1-5, with D perhaps matching TRBD1 (5 bases). Germline-derived CDR1 and CDR2 are LGHNA and YSLEER. There are 17 residues in the CDR3. Trimming cost V 1 base and J 5 bases, with 18 bases left between them. The CDR3 here is CASSQAAWAQGYQPQHF. The CDR3 region has the DNA TGCGCCAGCAGCCAAGCGGCGTGGGCCCAGGGTTATCAGCCCCAGCATTTT.

This clonotype was found a few times. The rearrangement links TRBV20-1 to TRBJ2-3, with D unclear. CDR1 is DFQATT and CDR2 is SNEGSKA in the germline V gene (reference sequence). Between the trimmed V and J ends, which lost 5 bases and 7 bases, there was a span of 22 bases. The CDR3 totals 15 residues. The CDR3 protein is CSAANSNLPVYTQYF. The DNA for the CDR3 is TGCAGTGCTGCAAACTCGAACCTCCCGGTATATACGCAGTATTTT.

This chain connects TRBV24-1 to TRBJ2-2; 8 bases match TRBD1. The V segment lost 4 bases and the J segment 5 bases; nucleotides outside the gene matches: 11. Looked up from germline, CDR1 is KGHDR and CDR2 is SFDVKD. CDR3 size: 17 residues. CDR3 sequence (DNA): TGTGCCACCAGTGACCCGATCCACAGGGGGGATACCGGGGAGCTGTTTTTT. Its protein is CATSDPIHRGDTGELFF.

This chain connects TRBV5-1 to TRBJ2-3; 11 bases are shared with TRBD1. Losses at the gene ends were 1 base for V and 6 bases for J; bases not matched to a gene: 7. Germline V gene lookup returns CDR1 SGHRS and CDR2 YFSETQ. This CDR3 is built from 16 residues. CDR3 sequence reads: CASSLTGQGAKDTQYF. DNA of the CDR3: TGCGCCAGCAGCTTGACAGGACAGGGGGCAAAGGATACGCAGTATTTT.